A few counts support the clone carrying this T cell receptor (beta chain). These data are taken from a study of blood T cell repertoires in COVID-19. The overall study: Donors in the United States, Italy and Spain gave samples during acute or convalescent COVID-19.

Deletions cut 0 bases from V and 1 base from J, with 8 bases between. This CDR3 spans 16 amino acids. Germline V gene lookup returns CDR1 KGHDR and CDR2 SFDVKD. The table came from immunoSEQ multiplex PCR; TCRdb's copy has only in-frame clones and leaves some out. The table records about 190,000 clones, 82% of them present only once. Seattle's enrolled individuals joined amid active infection and were then monitored longitudinally. The receptor comes from a woman aged 60 to 75 with COVID-19, enrolled during active disease. The source material was peripheral blood. The J gene is TRBJ2-2, the V gene TRBV24-1; possibly TRBD1 for D (6 bases). The CDR3 spells CATSDLRGWNTGELFF. CDR3 in DNA: TGTGCCACCAGTGATTTGAGGGGGTGGAACACCGGGGAGCTGTTTTTT.